Following are 25 T cell receptor beta chains from one sample sequenced in a study of T cells in Graves' hyperthyroidism and ophthalmopathy. Amplification of TCR beta CDR3 regions used RNA as the template. The HTBI primer set served for first-round RT-PCR of the TCR CDR3. One entry per CDR3 protein, called by TCRdb with MiXCR from the multiplex PCR reads. The sample consists of under 600,000 distinct CDR3 sequences, around 16% of them appearing once. The material sequenced was blood. All receptors derive from a woman between 35 and 50 years old with Graves' ophthalmopathy.

The chain joins TRBV18 to TRBJ1-1; a weak D match, TRBD1 (5 bases). The V and J ends lost 2 bases and 1 base respectively, with 11 bases between them. The CDR3 is 15 amino acids. Germline assignment: CDR1 KGHSH and CDR2 LQKENI. CDR3 region: CASSPGTAANTEAFF. The CDR3 DNA sequence: TGTGCCAGCTCACCAGGGACTGCAGCGAACACTGAAGCTTTCTTT. The whole variable domain, filled in from reference TRBV18 and TRBJ1-1, reads NAGVMQNPRHLVRRRGQEARLRCSPMKGHSHVYWYRQLPEEGLKFMVYLQKENIIDESGMPKERFSAEFPKEGPSILRIQQVVRGDSAAYFCASSPGTAANTEAFFGQGTRLTVV.

This chain connects TRBV30 to TRBJ1-2; D gene unclear. Germline V lookup: CDR1 GTSNPN, CDR2 SVGIG (reference sequence). Between the trimmed V and J ends, which lost 0 bases and 4 bases, there was a span of 12 bases. This CDR3 region has 14 residues. CDR3 sequence: CAWSVRDGGYGYTF. CDR3 bases: TGTGCCTGGAGTGTACGAGATGGTGGCTATGGCTACACCTTC.

The sample holds many counts of this clonotype. The chain joins TRBV20-1 to TRBJ2-2; D unclear. V lost 1 base and J 2 bases, leaving 8 bases between the germline ends. The CDR3 extends over 14 amino acids. Germline CDR1 and CDR2: DFQATT and SNEGSKA (reference sequence). The CDR3, as DNA: TGCAGTGCTAGAGTAGGCTTAAACACCGGGGAGCTGTTTTTT. This codes for CSARVGLNTGELFF.

To note about this clonotype: It may be a read error: a sequence one base away is much more abundant. The genes are TRBV6-1 and TRBJ1-2, with D tentatively TRBD1 (6 bases). Germline V lookup: CDR1 MNHNS, CDR2 SASEGT. The length of the CDR3 is 14 residues. The CDR3 sequence is CASSPRTANYGCTF. As DNA, the CDR3 is TGTGCCAGCAGTCCCCGGACAGCTAACTATGGCTGCACCTTC.

This clonotype was seen repeatedly, ten times or more. The rearrangement joins TRBV5-1 to TRBJ1-2, with 10 bases aligning to TRBD1. Germline trimming cut 4 bases from V and 5 bases from J; bases unmatched to any gene: 8. In germline, CDR1 is SGHRS, CDR2 YFSETQ. The CDR3 spans 15 residues. CDR3 nucleotides: TGCGCCAGCAGCCCACAGCCGGGACAGGGGTATGGCTACACCTTC. Translating it yields CASSPQPGQGYGYTF.

This clonotype was picked up many times. The rearrangement uses TRBV12-3 or TRBV12-4 and TRBJ1-1, with D possibly TRBD1 on 5 matching bases. The V and J ends lost 10 bases and 0 bases respectively, with 12 bases between them. There are 13 residues in the CDR3. The CDR3 is CATEGQLNTEAFF. CDR3 bases: TGTGCCACCGAGGGGCAGTTGAACACTGAAGCTTTCTTT.

The rearrangement uses TRBV27 and TRBJ1-2; a possible D gene is TRBD1 (6 bases). Trimming cost V 8 bases and J 8 bases, with 18 bases left between them. In germline, CDR1 is MNHEY, CDR2 SMNVEV (reference sequence). This CDR3 is built from 13 residues. This chain's CDR3 is CASGPTGFRGYTF. In DNA, the CDR3 is TGTGCCAGCGGCCCAACAGGGTTCCGCGGCTACACCTTC.

V and J are TRBV3-1 and TRBJ2-7, with D perhaps given as TRBD1 or TRBD2 (5 bases each). The CDR3 consists of 17 residues. In germline, CDR1 is LGHDT, CDR2 YNNKEL (reference sequence). The ends were cut back, 2 bases at V and 3 bases at J, with 20 bases in the middle. The CDR3 region is CASSQLVAGSPGYEQYF. As DNA, the CDR3 is TGTGCCAGCAGCCAACTTGTGGCAGGGAGCCCTGGCTACGAGCAGTACTTC.

Many counts were recorded for this clonotype. This chain connects TRBV20-1 to TRBJ2-3; 14 bases align to TRBD2. The V gene end was trimmed by 5 bases and the J gene end by 4 bases; junction bases not matched to a gene: 5. This CDR3 is 15 amino acids long. CDR1 is DFQATT, CDR2 SNEGSKA, per germline (reference sequence). This CDR3 is CSADRTSGGPDTQYF. The CDR3 nucleotides are TGCAGTGCTGACCGGACTAGCGGGGGGCCAGATACGCAGTATTTT.

The chain recombines TRBV7-2 with TRBJ2-1; TRBD2 agrees at 13 bases. The V segment lost 4 bases and the J segment 8 bases; nucleotides outside the gene matches: 11. Looked up from germline, CDR1 is SGHTA and CDR2 is FQGNSA. The CDR3 runs 17 residues. CDR3 bases: TGTGCCAGCAGCTCTCGGACTAGCGGGAGTGGGTTGGATGAGCAGTTCTTC. As protein: CASSSRTSGSGLDEQFF.

In its sample, this clonotype was seen many times. The CDR3 DNA follows: TGTGCCAGCAGCCACCCCCGAGGGCAGGGGGATACTAACTATGGCTACACCTTC. It yields the protein CASSHPRGQGDTNYGYTF. The V gene is TRBV3-1, the J gene TRBJ1-2, with 7 positions matching TRBD1. Germline V gene data show CDR1 as LGHDT and CDR2 as YNNKEL (reference sequence). CDR3 length: 18 residues. The V gene end was trimmed by 3 bases and the J gene end by 0 bases; junction bases not matched to a gene: 13.

This chain joins TRBV6-1 and TRBJ1-3; 8 nucleotides match TRBD1. Unmatched junction bases numbered 15, after V lost 10 bases and J lost 4 bases. CDR1 and CDR2 from the germline V gene are MNHNS and SASEGT. This CDR3 comprises 16 residues. The CDR3 reads CATAEPQGARGNTIYF. The DNA for the CDR3 is TGTGCCACCGCGGAACCCCAGGGGGCGAGAGGAAACACCATATATTTT.

The sample holds many counts of this clonotype. V gene TRBV7-8 combines with J gene TRBJ2-5, with 8 bases identical to TRBD2. This CDR3 is built from 15 residues. Germline lookup yields CDR1 SGHVS and CDR2 FQNEAQ. V gave up 2 bases and J gave up 7 bases; unmatched junction bases: 9. The CDR3, as DNA: TGTGCCAGCAGCTTATTATCGGGAGGGGGGGGGACCCAGTACTTC. This translates into CASSLLSGGGGTQYF.

V and J are TRBV7-9 and TRBJ1-1; 12 bases agree with TRBD1. CDR1 SEHNR and CDR2 FQNEAQ come from the germline V gene (reference sequence). The CDR3 is made up of 17 amino acids. V trimming: 3 bases; J trimming: 4 bases; junction bases outside the gene matches: 9. The CDR3 reads CASSLRGTGGLSTEAFF. The CDR3 bases are TGTGCCAGCAGCTTGAGGGGGACAGGGGGCTTGAGCACTGAAGCTTTCTTT.

A few counts support this clonotype. The V gene is TRBV6-5, the J gene TRBJ1-3; D is perhaps TRBD1 (5 bases). This CDR3 has 16 amino acids. Between the trimmed V and J ends, which lost 0 bases and 0 bases, there was a span of 9 bases. CDR1 and CDR2 from the germline V gene are MNHEY and SVGAGI. The CDR3: CASSYSRGLSGNTIYF. As DNA, the CDR3 is TGTGCCAGCAGTTACTCCCGGGGCCTCTCTGGAAACACCATATATTTT.

The chain is built from TRBV2 and TRBJ1-5; D may be TRBD1 (6 bases). The V end was cut by 5 bases, the J end by 2 bases, with 13 bases between. Germline V gene data show CDR1 as SNHLY and CDR2 as FYNNEI. The CDR3 runs 15 residues. The CDR3 sequence is CASSPGTTGNQPQHF. CDR3 bases: TGTGCCAGCAGTCCCGGGACAACCGGCAATCAGCCCCAGCATTTT.

This rearrangement joins TRBV28 to TRBJ2-7; 7 bases agree with TRBD2. The CDR3 runs to 11 residues. Germline CDR1 reads MDHEN; CDR2 reads SYDVKM. V was clipped by 10 bases and J by 2 bases; unmatched bases: 2. The CDR3 sequence is CATAGAYEQYF. The CDR3 DNA follows: TGTGCCACGGCGGGGGCCTACGAGCAGTACTTC. Combining the CDR3 with reference TRBV28 and TRBJ2-7 gives the whole variable domain DVKVTQSSRYLVKRTGEKVFLECVQDMDHENMFWYRQDPGLGLRLIYFSYDVKMKEKGDIPEGYSVSREKKERFSLILESASTNQTSMYLCATAGAYEQYFGPGTRLTVT.

This clonotype was found many times. This chain links TRBV29-1 with TRBJ2-2; perhaps TRBD2 as D (6 bases). The length of the CDR3 is 13 residues. Germline assignment: CDR1 SQVTM and CDR2 ANQGSEA. V was trimmed by 1 base and J by 5 bases, leaving 8 bases between them. The CDR3 DNA is TGCAGCGTTGAAGTCGGGGGAACCGGGGAGCTGTTTTTT. This sequence encodes CSVEVGGTGELFF.

The rearrangement joins TRBV7-9 to TRBJ2-7; no reliable D call. The length of the CDR3 is 12 residues. Germline V gene sequence: CDR1 SEHNR, CDR2 FQNEAQ (reference sequence). V lost 1 base to trimming and J lost 4 bases, with 5 bases between them. CDR3 bases: TGTGCCAGCAGCTTAGAGATATACGAGCAGTACTTC. This gives the protein CASSLEIYEQYF.

The sample holds many counts of this clonotype. The chain has TRBV2 and TRBJ2-1; 7 bases agree with TRBD2. There are 14 residues in the CDR3. The J segment lost 6 bases and the V segment lost 4 bases, leaving 6 bases of the junction unmatched. Per the germline V gene, CDR1 is SNHLY and CDR2 is FYNNEI. CDR3 coding DNA: TGTGCCAGCAGTGCCTCACGACTAGCCAATGAGCAGTTCTTC. Translating gives CASSASRLANEQFF. Drawing the rest from reference TRBV2 and TRBJ2-1, the complete variable domain is EPEVTQTPSHQVTQMGQEVILRCVPISNHLYFYWYRQILGQKVEFLVSFYNNEISEKSEIFDDQFSVERPDGSNFTLKIRSTKLEDSAMYFCASSASRLANEQFFGPGTRLTVL.

A word on this clonotype: This may come from a read error, since a much larger clone is one base off. The chain combines TRBV28 with TRBJ2-7; 8 nucleotides agree with TRBD2. Losses at the gene ends were 4 bases for V and 1 base for J; bases not matched to a gene: 6. CDR1 and CDR2 from the germline V gene are MDHEN and SYDVKM. This CDR3 region has 15 residues. The CDR3 bases are TGTGCCAGCAGTTCCGGGGGGGCGCAATCCTACGAGCAGTACTTC. Translating it yields CASSSGGAQSYEQYF.

This clonotype has a count of ten or more. CDR3 region: CASGLGLQRTDTQYF. Written as DNA, the CDR3 is TGTGCTAGTGGTTTGGGACTCCAACGCACAGATACGCAGTATTTT. The V and J genes are TRBV12-5 and TRBJ2-3, with D unclear. Trimming took 1 base from V and 1 from J, leaving 9 bases between them. Germline V gives CDR1 LGHNT, CDR2 FRNRAP. The CDR3 runs 15 residues. The full variable domain, in which reference TRBV12-5 and TRBJ2-3 provide the parts outside the CDR3, is DARVTQTPRHKVTEMGQEVTMRCQPILGHNTVFWYRQTMMQGLELLAYFRNRAPLDDSGMPKDRFSAEMPDATLATLKIQPSEPRDSAVYFCASGLGLQRTDTQYFGPGTRLTVL.

V and J are TRBV2 and TRBJ1-3; tentatively, D is TRBD1 (5 bases). V gave up 5 bases and J gave up 0 bases, with 11 bases separating them. Germline CDR1 is SNHLY and CDR2 is FYNNEI. The CDR3 totals 15 residues. CDR3 amino acids: CASSNRQSSGNTIYF. The CDR3 coding sequence is TGTGCCAGCAGTAATAGACAGAGCTCTGGAAACACCATATATTTT.

This clonotype was found a few times. V gene TRBV5-4 combines with J gene TRBJ2-7, with D unresolved. Trimming took off 0 bases at V and 6 bases at J, with 13 bases between the two ends. There are 14 residues in the CDR3. In germline, CDR1 is SGHNT, CDR2 YYREEE (reference sequence). CDR3 coding DNA: TGTGCCAGCAGCTTGGATAATTGGAACTCCGAGCAGTACTTC. This gives the protein CASSLDNWNSEQYF.

The chain uses TRBV3-1 and TRBJ2-5; 10 nucleotides agree with TRBD1. Trimming cost V 4 bases and J 6 bases; bases outside gene matches: 11. The CDR3 spans 16 residues. The germline V gene encodes CDR1 LGHDT and CDR2 YNNKEL (reference sequence). CDR3 loop: CASSPPGTGAGKTQYF. In nucleotides, the CDR3 is TGTGCCAGCAGCCCTCCGGGGACAGGGGCCGGGAAGACCCAGTACTTC.